These 22 T cell receptor beta chains originate from one sample sequenced in a study of CXCR3 chemokines and chemotherapy response in bladder cancer. TCRdb reanalysed the PCR reads using MiXCR and keeps one entry per CDR3 protein. Of around 5,000 distinct CDR3 sequences in the sample, approximately 15% were seen once. This sample was gathered from a patient whose treatment included neoadjuvant chemotherapy. These receptors all come from a human donor with bladder cancer that responded to neoadjuvant chemotherapy.

As regards this clonotype: A far more abundant clone sits one base away, making this likely a read error. The chain employs TRBV27 and TRBJ2-7; 12 nucleotides align to TRBD2. The length of the CDR3 is 16 residues. V trimming: 6 bases; J trimming: 7 bases; junction bases outside the gene matches: 13. The germline gives CDR1 MNHEY, CDR2 SMNVEV (reference sequence). Here the CDR3 DNA reads TGTGCCAGCAGACCCCAACTAGCGGGAGGTGTCTATGAGCAGTACTTC. Translated, it gives CASRPQLAGGVYEQYF.

This clonotype was recorded at least ten times. The chain has TRBV5-4 and TRBJ2-7; D possibly corresponds to TRBD2 (5 bases). V was pared by 7 bases and J by 6 bases, with 20 bases between. The CDR3 totals 14 residues. Germline V lookup: CDR1 SGHNT, CDR2 YYREEE (reference sequence). The CDR3 here is CASAGANLPGEQYF. In DNA, the CDR3 is TGTGCCAGCGCGGGTGCAAACCTCCCTGGCGAGCAGTACTTC.

At least ten counts were recorded for this clonotype. The V call is TRBV10-2, the J call TRBJ2-1, with 12 nucleotides matching TRBD2. V trimming: 10 bases; J trimming: 9 bases; junction bases outside the gene matches: 10. CDR1 is WSHSY and CDR2 is SAAADI in the germline V gene. This CDR3 is built from 14 residues. CDR3 bases: TGCGCCACCCAGACTAGCGGGAGTTTAAGTGAGCAGTTCTTC. This translates into CATQTSGSLSEQFF.

V is TRBV20-1 and J is TRBJ2-7; D may correspond to TRBD1 or TRBD2 (5 bases each). The CDR3 length is 12 residues. Trimming pared 3 bases from V and 6 bases from J, leaving 12 bases between. Per the germline V gene, CDR1 is DFQATT and CDR2 is SNEGSKA (reference sequence). CDR3 DNA sequence: TGCAGTGCTAGCGGGACCTCAGGCGAGCAGTACTTC. As protein: CSASGTSGEQYF.

This clonotype was recorded many times. This chain links TRBV24-1 with TRBJ2-7; TRBD1 agrees at 10 bases. J gave up 0 bases and V 5 bases, and 6 bases lay outside the gene matches. CDR3 length equals 16 residues. Germline CDR1 reads KGHDR; CDR2 reads SFDVKD. CDR3 bases: TGTGCCACCAGTGGTCCGGGACAGGGGAGCTCCTACGAGCAGTACTTC. Translation: CATSGPGQGSSYEQYF.

There are many counts of this clonotype. The J gene is TRBJ1-2, the V gene TRBV5-6; no firm D call. This CDR3 has 14 residues. V was clipped by 0 bases and J by 4 bases, with 10 bases between them. From germline, CDR1 is SGHDT and CDR2 YYEEEE. The CDR3 protein is CASSLALGSYGYTF. In DNA, the CDR3 is TGTGCCAGCAGCTTGGCCCTGGGTTCCTATGGCTACACCTTC. The entire variable domain, with the rest obtained from reference TRBV5-6 and TRBJ1-2, is as follows: DAGVTQSPTHLIKTRGQQVTLRCSPKSGHDTVSWYQQALGQGPQFIFQYYEEEERQRGNFPDRFSGHQFPNYSSELNVNALLLGDSALYLCASSLALGSYGYTFGSGTRLTVV.

Relative to its sample, this clonotype is medium-sized (0.01 to 0.1%). This chain uses TRBV6-6 with TRBJ2-7, with 8 bases lining up with TRBD1. The CDR3 consists of 17 residues. After removal of 0 bases from V and 3 bases from J, the junction contained 10 bases not matched to a gene. CDR1 is MNHNY, CDR2 SVGAGI, per germline (reference sequence). The CDR3 DNA reads as TGTGCCAGCAGTTACTCGCCCGGGACAGGTACCTTCTACGAGCAGTACTTC. Translated: CASSYSPGTGTFYEQYF.

The rearrangement uses TRBV20-1 and TRBJ2-3; D unclear. CDR1 and CDR2 (germline): DFQATT, SNEGSKA (reference sequence). CDR3 size: 14 residues. V was cut by 1 base and J by 1 base, with 9 bases left in between. The CDR3 sequence: CSARGIRGTDTQYF. The CDR3 DNA reads TGCAGTGCTAGAGGGATCCGGGGCACAGATACGCAGTATTTT.

This clonotype was detected ten times or more. The V call is TRBV12-3 or TRBV12-4, the J call TRBJ2-3; no clear D gene. The ends were cut back, 7 bases at V and 2 bases at J, with 4 bases in the middle. This CDR3 is 11 amino acids long. The CDR3 DNA is TGTGCCAGCACCCACACAGATACGCAGTATTTT. Its translation: CASTHTDTQYF.

In its sample, this clonotype was seen many times. The gene calls are TRBV12-3 or TRBV12-4 and TRBJ1-5, with 8 bases identical to TRBD1. V lost 5 bases and J lost 2; bases outside the gene matches: 5. This CDR3 comprises 15 residues. The CDR3 loop is CASSTGGSGNQPQHF. CDR3 in DNA: TGTGCCAGCAGTACAGGGGGGTCGGGCAATCAGCCCCAGCATTTT.

This clonotype was seen at least ten times. The chain carries TRBV27 and TRBJ2-5; D ambiguous. Between the trimmed V and J ends, which lost 4 bases and 1 base, there was a span of 10 bases. The CDR3 length is 14 residues. The germline V gene encodes CDR1 MNHEY and CDR2 SMNVEV (reference sequence). The DNA of the CDR3 is TGTGCCAGCAGTTCAACCCCAGGCCAAGAGACCCAGTACTTC. The encoded protein is CASSSTPGQETQYF.

This clonotype is medium-sized by share. V gene TRBV6-2 or TRBV6-3 combines with J gene TRBJ1-4, with D unresolved. This CDR3 is built from 15 residues. In germline, CDR1 is MNHEY, CDR2 SVGEGT. Trimming shortened V by 2 bases and J by 7 bases, and 14 bases separated the two germline ends. The DNA for the CDR3 is TGTGCCAGCAGTTACGCGCCAGGTGGGATTGAAAAACTGTTTTTT. Residues: CASSYAPGGIEKLFF.

In its sample, this clonotype is medium-sized. The chain joins TRBV27 to TRBJ2-1; the D is unclear. The CDR3 is made up of 12 amino acids. The germline V gene encodes CDR1 MNHEY and CDR2 SMNVEV (reference sequence). Trimming left V 1 base short and J 8 bases short, with 6 bases between. DNA of the CDR3: TGTGCCAGCAGTTTATTGGGCTATGAGCAGTTCTTC. The encoded protein is CASSLLGYEQFF.

This clonotype was seen ten or more times. The V call is TRBV18, the J call TRBJ2-7, with unresolved D. CDR3 length: 14 residues. With 1 base removed from V and 2 bases from J, the gap between germline ends came to 9 bases. From germline, CDR1 is KGHSH and CDR2 LQKENI. CDR3 region: CASSPQFPPYEQYF. CDR3 sequence (DNA): TGTGCCAGCTCACCACAATTTCCTCCCTACGAGCAGTACTTC. Using reference TRBV18 and TRBJ2-7 for the parts outside the CDR3, the full variable domain is NAGVMQNPRHLVRRRGQEARLRCSPMKGHSHVYWYRQLPEEGLKFMVYLQKENIIDESGMPKERFSAEFPKEGPSILRIQQVVRGDSAAYFCASSPQFPPYEQYFGPGTRLTVT.

To note about this clonotype: This likely reflects a read error, since a far larger clone is one base away. The chain combines TRBV5-6 with TRBJ2-1, with D uncertain. Germline assignment: CDR1 SGHDT and CDR2 YYEEEE. CDR3 length: 15 amino acids. Trimming took 2 bases from V and 3 from J, leaving 12 bases between them. The CDR3 nucleotides are TGTGCCAGCAGCTTAGACTCTAGTGGCTACAATGAGCAGTTCTTC. This sequence encodes CASSLDSSGYNEQFF.

With regard to this clonotype: It differs at one base from a far larger clone, so likely a read error. The CDR3 region is CASSLLGGSYNEQYF. The CDR3 nucleotides are TGTGCCAGCAGCTTATTGGGGGGATCCTACAATGAGCAGTACTTC. The rearrangement joins TRBV7-2 to TRBJ2-5; D may be TRBD2 (6 bases). V lost 2 bases and J 11 bases, leaving 21 bases between the germline ends. The CDR3 sequence is 15 residues long. The germline V gene has CDR1 SGHTA and CDR2 FQGNSA.

This clonotype is judged medium-sized. V usage is TRBV6-2 or TRBV6-3 and J usage is TRBJ1-2; a weak D match, TRBD1 (5 bases). Germline-derived CDR1 and CDR2 are MNHEY and SVGEGT. V was pared by 6 bases and J by 2 bases, with 16 bases between. This CDR3 is 15 amino acids long. The CDR3 DNA reads as TGTGCCAGCAGCGGAACAGGCTATCCAAACTATGGCTACACCTTC. Translated: CASSGTGYPNYGYTF.

With respect to this clonotype: A far larger clone is one nucleotide away, so this likely arose from a read error. The V gene is TRBV6-2 or TRBV6-3, the J gene TRBJ2-7, with D perhaps matching TRBD2 (5 bases). The last part of the DNA fits TRBJ2-4 better; the J call may be wrong. The CDR3 consists of 13 residues. The germline V gene encodes CDR1 MNHEY and CDR2 SVGEGT. Written as DNA, the CDR3 is TGTGCCAGCACCGGGAATACCAAAAACATTCAGTACTTC. Translation gives CASTGNTKNIQYF.

Ten or more counts support this clonotype. The V and J genes are TRBV11-2 and TRBJ2-3; no clear D. Germline-derived CDR1 and CDR2 are SGHAT and FQNNGV. This CDR3 has 15 residues. The ends were cut back, 2 bases at V and 2 bases at J, with 11 bases in the middle. The CDR3 DNA follows: TGTGCCAGCAGCTTAAGGGCTAGATCCACAGATACGCAGTATTTT. Encoded protein: CASSLRARSTDTQYF.

By sample share, this clonotype is medium-sized. One junction end does not reproduce the germline sequence, and a read error may be involved. The V gene is TRBV7-2, the J gene TRBJ1-6, with 7 bases fitting TRBD1. The germline gives CDR1 SGHTA, CDR2 FQGNSA. This CDR3 is built from 15 residues. CDR3 nucleotides: TGTGCCAGCAGCCTAGCAGGGGGATCCAATTCACCCCTCCACTTT. Protein: CASSLAGGSNSPLHF.

Judged by abundance, this clonotype is medium-sized. The rearrangement uses TRBV6-1 and TRBJ1-1; the D gene is possibly TRBD1 (5 bases). Trimming took off 7 bases at V and 1 base at J, with 16 bases between the two ends. The germline V gene has CDR1 MNHNS and CDR2 SASEGT. The CDR3 has 15 residues. The CDR3 region is CASTPRWGWNTEAFF. In nucleotides, the CDR3 is TGTGCCAGCACCCCGCGATGGGGGTGGAACACTGAAGCTTTCTTT.

This clonotype is labeled as medium-sized (0.01 to 0.1%). J is TRBJ1-5 and V is TRBV19; 7 nucleotides align to TRBD1. Trimming took 3 bases from V and 3 from J; bases not matched to a gene: 8. Per germline, CDR1 LNHDA and CDR2 SQIVND (reference sequence). This CDR3 comprises 16 residues. The CDR3 reads CASSIKTGPANQPQHF. CDR3 sequence (DNA): TGTGCCAGTAGTATCAAGACAGGGCCCGCCAATCAGCCCCAGCATTTT.